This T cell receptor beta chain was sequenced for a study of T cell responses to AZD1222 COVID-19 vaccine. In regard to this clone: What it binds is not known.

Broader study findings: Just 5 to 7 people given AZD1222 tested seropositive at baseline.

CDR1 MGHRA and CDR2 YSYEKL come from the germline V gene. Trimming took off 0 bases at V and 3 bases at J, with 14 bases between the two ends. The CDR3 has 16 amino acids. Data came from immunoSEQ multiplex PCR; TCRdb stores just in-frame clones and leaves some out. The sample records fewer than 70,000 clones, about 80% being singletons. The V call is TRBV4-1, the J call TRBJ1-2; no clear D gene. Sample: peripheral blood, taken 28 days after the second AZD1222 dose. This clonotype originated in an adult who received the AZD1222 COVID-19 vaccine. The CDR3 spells CASSQDQSKQYYGYTF. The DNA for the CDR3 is TGCGCCAGCAGCCAAGATCAGAGCAAGCAATACTATGGCTACACCTTC.